This section outlines one T cell receptor beta chain sequence together with its context. This specimen comes from a study of blood T cell repertoires in COVID-19. Study-wide background: COVID-19 samples collected from the United States, Italy and Spain covered acute and convalescent phases.

CDR3 length: 15 amino acids. Germline CDR1 reads GTSNPN; CDR2 reads SVGIG (reference sequence). The V end lost 5 bases, the J end lost 7 bases, and 23 bases lay between the germline ends. Participant ages covered roughly 18 to 89 years across about two dozen US areas. A PCR-confirmed or clinician-diagnosed COVID-19 case had contacted exposed participants within 2 weeks of entry. Libraries were prepared by immunoSEQ multiplex PCR; TCRdb keeps only in-frame clonotypes and omits some of them. The sample includes 350,000 to 400,000 clones, approximately 93% of them seen just once. The specimen sequenced was PBMCs or T cells enriched from blood (not recorded which). The receptor was isolated from a woman in her thirties or forties who had been exposed to COVID-19. The rearrangement uses TRBV30 and TRBJ1-2, with D perhaps TRBD1 (6 bases). The CDR3 is CAWVPGGATASGYTF. CDR3 coding DNA: TGTGCCTGGGTCCCGGGGGGCGCAACAGCCTCTGGCTACACCTTC.